The 27 T cell receptor beta chains presented below share a single source sample, sequenced in a study of shared clonotypes between healthy human individuals. Positively selected for CCR7, the CD45RO-negative cells used as naive CD8 cells excluded terminally differentiated effector memory CD45RA+ cells. The method was immunoSEQ multiplex PCR; TCRdb's version includes in-frame clones alone and lacks a portion of them. Of more than 2 million clones listed, 80% to 95% were seen once; the top ten hold about 1.7%. Specimen: naive CD8+ T cells from PBMCs. These receptors all come from a man in his late teens or twenties in good health. Some clones in this sample may be carry-over from other donors' samples.

J is TRBJ1-1 and V is TRBV5-1; tentatively, D is TRBD1 (6 bases). Trimming cost V 0 bases and J 7 bases, with 16 bases left between them. CDR1 and CDR2 (germline): SGHRS, YFSETQ. CDR3 length: 15 amino acids. CDR3 protein: CASSLVGGNYGEAFF. Here the CDR3 DNA reads TGCGCCAGCAGCTTGGTGGGGGGCAACTACGGTGAAGCTTTCTTT. Variable domain in full (rest from reference TRBV5-1 and TRBJ1-1): KAGVTQTPRYLIKTRGQQVTLSCSPISGHRSVSWYQQTPGQGLQFLFEYFSETQRNKGNFPGRFSGRQFSNSRSEMNVSTLELGDSALYLCASSLVGGNYGEAFFGQGTRLTVV.

V and J are TRBV28 and TRBJ2-1; D remains unclear. The germline V gene has CDR1 MDHEN and CDR2 SYDVKM. The length of the CDR3 is 13 residues. V was shortened by 4 bases and J by 4 bases, with 8 bases between the two germline ends. The CDR3 reads CASSSPHYNEQFF. In DNA, the CDR3 is TGTGCCAGCAGTTCCCCCCATTACAATGAGCAGTTCTTC. The whole variable domain, remainder taken from reference TRBV28 and TRBJ2-1, is DVKVTQSSRYLVKRTGEKVFLECVQDMDHENMFWYRQDPGLGLRLIYFSYDVKMKEKGDIPEGYSVSREKKERFSLILESASTNQTSMYLCASSSPHYNEQFFGPGTRLTVL.

This clone was counted a single time. The V and J genes are TRBV7-7 and TRBJ2-4, with a tentative D call TRBD2 (7 bases). Germline V CDR1 and CDR2: SSHAT, FNYEAQ (reference sequence). The CDR3 has 16 residues. The ends were cut back, 3 bases at V and 4 bases at J, with 16 bases in the middle. The CDR3 region has the DNA TGTGCCAGCAGCTTGAATGAGGGGGAGGGAAAAAACATTCAGTACTTC. As protein: CASSLNEGEGKNIQYF.

The chain carries TRBV19 and TRBJ1-4; D uncertain. CDR1 is LNHDA, CDR2 SQIVND, per germline (reference sequence). Trimming stripped 0 bases from V and 8 bases from J, with 7 bases between. There are 13 residues in the CDR3. CDR3 amino acids: CASSIDPREKLFF. The CDR3 region has the DNA TGTGCCAGTAGTATAGACCCGAGAGAAAAACTGTTTTTT.

For this clone: In the same sample, other DNA sequences code for this CDR3. The V and J genes are TRBV29-1 and TRBJ2-1; D perhaps matches TRBD1 (6 bases). Trimming pared 4 bases from V and 8 bases from J, leaving 6 bases between. This CDR3 is 10 amino acids long. The germline V gene encodes CDR1 SQVTM and CDR2 ANQGSEA. As DNA, the CDR3 is TGCAGCGTTGCAGGGGATGAGCAGTTCTTC. Protein sequence: CSVAGDEQFF.

J is TRBJ1-2 and V is TRBV5-1, with 9 bases lining up with TRBD1. The germline V gene has CDR1 SGHRS and CDR2 YFSETQ. This CDR3 region has 17 residues. J was trimmed by 5 bases and V by 2 bases; bases with no gene match: 13. CDR3 bases: TGCGCCAGCAGCTTATTGCCGGGACAGGGAAAGGAATATGGCTACACCTTC. Amino acids: CASSLLPGQGKEYGYTF.

This rearrangement joins TRBV4-3 to TRBJ2-2; 10 bases line up with TRBD2. The CDR3 length is 17 residues. Looked up from germline, CDR1 is LGHNA and CDR2 is YSLEER. The J segment lost 4 bases and the V segment lost 4 bases, leaving 9 bases of the junction unmatched. In DNA form, the CDR3 reads TGCGCCAGCAGCCCCCTAGCGGGAGCTTATGTCACCGGGGAGCTGTTTTTT. Translating it yields CASSPLAGAYVTGELFF.

The genes are TRBV28 and TRBJ2-2; D is uncertain. Germline CDR1 is MDHEN and CDR2 is SYDVKM. The CDR3 consists of 13 residues. V was clipped by 5 bases and J by 5 bases, with 9 bases between them. The CDR3 region is CASSLRATGELFF. The CDR3 DNA follows: TGTGCCAGCAGTCTTAGGGCTACCGGGGAGCTGTTTTTT.

The CDR3 DNA is TGTGCCAGCAGCTGGAGCCTTTCGACTTCCTACGAGCAGTACTTC. Translating it yields CASSWSLSTSYEQYF. The genes are TRBV5-6 and TRBJ2-7; no clear D. V lost 3 bases to trimming and J lost 1 base, with 14 bases between them. CDR1 is SGHDT and CDR2 is YYEEEE in the germline V gene. The CDR3 totals 15 residues.

This chain uses TRBV27 with TRBJ2-2; D is undetermined. The CDR3 consists of 12 residues. The germline V gene encodes CDR1 MNHEY and CDR2 SMNVEV (reference sequence). The V end was cut by 5 bases, the J end by 3 bases, with 4 bases between. This CDR3 is CASSKHTGELFF. CDR3 in DNA: TGTGCCAGCAGTAAACACACCGGGGAGCTGTTTTTT.

Regarding this clone: Other DNA sequences of this sample code for an identical CDR3. V usage is TRBV7-2 and J usage is TRBJ2-2; D is unresolved. This CDR3 spans 13 amino acids. CDR1 is SGHTA, CDR2 FQGNSA, per germline. V lost 5 bases to trimming and J lost 2 bases, with 6 bases between them. CDR3: CASSPGNTGELFF. The CDR3 nucleotides are TGTGCCAGCAGCCCGGGCAACACCGGGGAGCTGTTTTTT.

The rearrangement uses TRBV27 and TRBJ2-2; maybe TRBD1 (5 bases). Trimming shortened V by 2 bases and J by 8 bases, and 18 bases separated the two germline ends. The CDR3 has 16 residues. Per germline, CDR1 MNHEY and CDR2 SMNVEV (reference sequence). CDR3 loop: CASSLGATPFSGELFF. CDR3 bases: TGTGCCAGCAGTTTAGGGGCGACACCGTTTTCAGGGGAGCTGTTTTTT.

V gene TRBV5-4 combines with J gene TRBJ2-7; D gene uncertain. Deletions cut 3 bases from V and 5 bases from J, with 15 bases between. The CDR3 loop spans 14 amino acids. Looked up from germline, CDR1 is SGHNT and CDR2 is YYREEE (reference sequence). The CDR3 sequence is CASSSSSGPHEQYF. The CDR3 DNA follows: TGTGCCAGCAGCTCATCTTCCGGGCCCCACGAGCAGTACTTC.

The genes are TRBV30 and TRBJ2-7; D unclear. The germline V and J ends were trimmed by 0 bases and 5 bases, with 8 bases remaining between them. The CDR3 is 12 amino acids. The germline V gene encodes CDR1 GTSNPN and CDR2 SVGIG (reference sequence). The CDR3: CAWSVDGDEQYF. The DNA for the CDR3 is TGTGCCTGGAGTGTTGATGGAGACGAGCAGTACTTC.

This chain connects TRBV5-4 to TRBJ2-5; the match to TRBD1 covers 7 bases. The CDR3 consists of 14 residues. Losses at the gene ends were 5 bases for V and 2 bases for J; bases not matched to a gene: 6. Germline V gene data show CDR1 as SGHNT and CDR2 as YYREEE (reference sequence). CDR3 loop: CASRAGGQQETQYF. The CDR3 nucleotides are TGTGCCAGCAGGGCTGGGGGACAGCAAGAGACCCAGTACTTC.

This clone came up once. The chain recombines TRBV6-5 with TRBJ2-1, with a weak D call TRBD1 (6 bases). Trimming pared 8 bases from V and 5 bases from J, leaving 13 bases between. The CDR3 is made up of 13 amino acids. Germline V gives CDR1 MNHEY, CDR2 SVGAGI. CDR3 bases: TGTGCCAGCGGCCTACAGGGAAACAATGAGCAGTTCTTC. Translating gives CASGLQGNNEQFF.

The chain employs TRBV19 and TRBJ2-3; perhaps TRBD1 as D (6 bases). CDR3 size: 14 residues. Deletions cut 5 bases from V and 5 bases from J, with 14 bases between. Germline V gene data show CDR1 as LNHDA and CDR2 as SQIVND (reference sequence). The CDR3 coding sequence is TGTGCCAGTAGTCAGGGGCTGGGTGGAGATACGCAGTATTTT. Encoded protein: CASSQGLGGDTQYF.

The gene calls are TRBV5-6 and TRBJ2-1; D unclear. The CDR3 is made up of 15 amino acids. V was pared by 3 bases and J by 4 bases, with 14 bases between. The germline V gene has CDR1 SGHDT and CDR2 YYEEEE. CDR3 protein: CASSSDGAFYNEQFF. CDR3 nucleotide sequence: TGTGCCAGCAGCTCGGATGGAGCGTTTTACAATGAGCAGTTCTTC.

Comments on this clone: The sample has other DNA sequences that encode this CDR3 too. The V and J genes are TRBV5-1 and TRBJ2-1; unclear D gene. This CDR3 is built from 11 residues. Per germline, CDR1 SGHRS and CDR2 YFSETQ. V was cut by 0 bases and J by 10 bases, with 5 bases left in between. CDR3 coding DNA: TGCGCCAGCAGCTTGGTCGGGGAGCAGTTCTTC. It specifies CASSLVGEQFF.

The sample holds one count of this clone. This sequence joins TRBV19 and TRBJ1-5; D is ambiguous. The CDR3 runs 14 residues. CDR1 LNHDA and CDR2 SQIVND come from the germline V gene (reference sequence). V was clipped by 5 bases and J by 4 bases, with 12 bases between them. CDR3 in DNA: TGTGCCAGTAGTCTAGGACTGCTAAATCAGCCCCAGCATTTT. Its protein is CASSLGLLNQPQHF.

Here the CDR3 reads CASSLLVGMNTEAFF. The CDR3 nucleotides read TGTGCCAGCAGCTTATTAGTCGGGATGAACACTGAAGCTTTCTTT. The rearrangement uses TRBV11-1 and TRBJ1-1; D is ambiguous. The germline V and J ends were trimmed by 2 bases and 0 bases, with 10 bases remaining between them. This CDR3 is 15 amino acids long. Germline CDR1 reads SGHAT; CDR2 reads FQDESV (reference sequence).

In its sample, this clone was seen a few times. This sequence joins TRBV29-1 and TRBJ1-1, with D tentatively TRBD1 (5 bases). The length of the CDR3 is 15 residues. Trimming took 3 bases from V and 0 from J, leaving 14 bases between them. CDR1 SQVTM and CDR2 ANQGSEA come from the germline V gene. DNA for the CDR3: TGCAGCGTTGACTACCAGGCAGGGATGAACACTGAAGCTTTCTTT. Translated: CSVDYQAGMNTEAFF.

The CDR3 loop reads CASSLGPGGVVEQYF. The CDR3 DNA is TGTGCCAGCAGCTTAGGACCTGGGGGGGTGGTCGAGCAGTACTTC. J is TRBJ2-7 and V is TRBV7-2; 7 bases line up with TRBD2. CDR1 and CDR2 (germline): SGHTA, FQGNSA. V trimming: 1 base; J trimming: 6 bases; junction bases outside the gene matches: 9. The CDR3 spans 15 residues.

As concerns this clone: Distinct nucleotide sequences in the sample also encode this CDR3. The rearrangement links TRBV7-9 to TRBJ2-7; 7 bases agree with TRBD1. The V segment lost 1 base and the J segment 2 bases; nucleotides outside the gene matches: 5. The CDR3 spans 15 residues. Germline loops: CDR1 SEHNR, CDR2 FQNEAQ (reference sequence). The CDR3 region is CASSLVRDSTYEQYF. CDR3 sequence (DNA): TGTGCCAGCAGCTTAGTCCGGGACAGTACCTACGAGCAGTACTTC.

The genes are TRBV19 and TRBJ2-7; weak D call: TRBD2 (6 bases). Germline V gives CDR1 LNHDA, CDR2 SQIVND (reference sequence). V was pared by 8 bases and J by 0 bases, with 11 bases between. CDR3 length: 13 amino acids. The CDR3 DNA reads TGTGCCAGTGGATGGCGGGGCTCCTACGAGCAGTACTTC. This codes for CASGWRGSYEQYF.

The chain has TRBV7-2 and TRBJ2-1, with 9 bases lining up with TRBD2. Germline CDR1 SGHTA, CDR2 FQGNSA. The CDR3 has 17 residues. The J segment lost 0 bases and the V segment lost 2 bases, leaving 5 bases of the junction unmatched. The CDR3 nucleotides are TGTGCCAGCAGCTTACTGGCGGGAGGGAGCTCCTACAATGAGCAGTTCTTC. This encodes CASSLLAGGSSYNEQFF.

Only a few counts were recorded for this clone. This sequence joins TRBV19 and TRBJ1-2; D is possibly TRBD1 (5 bases). Trimming shortened V by 6 bases and J by 4 bases, and 9 bases separated the two germline ends. The CDR3 is 12 amino acids. Germline V CDR1 and CDR2: LNHDA, SQIVND (reference sequence). CDR3 sequence (DNA): TGTGCCAGTAGGCAGGGATTCTATGGCTACACCTTC. Its protein is CASRQGFYGYTF.